Presented here are 10 T cell receptor beta chains from one specimen sequenced in a study of CD8 T cells in Susac syndrome. Random hexamers primed reverse transcription of roughly 0.5 to 1 ug RNA. TCRdb used MiXCR to reprocess the immunoSEQ multiplex PCR reads, holding one entry per CDR3 protein. The sample holds roughly 170,000 distinct CDR3 sequences; under 95% are singletons and the top ten take roughly 0.098%. Material for sequencing was CD4+ T cells from PBMCs. Every receptor here comes from a human donor with multiple sclerosis.

The chain joins TRBV12-5 to TRBJ2-7; TRBD2 is a possible D gene (5 bases). Germline V gene lookup returns CDR1 LGHNT and CDR2 FRNRAP. V was clipped by 0 bases and J by 4 bases, with 16 bases between them. The CDR3 contains 16 residues. The chain's CDR3 is CASGLVGWRKAYEQYF. CDR3 sequence (DNA): TGTGCTAGTGGTTTGGTAGGATGGAGGAAAGCGTACGAGCAGTACTTC.

V is TRBV5-1 and J is TRBJ1-1; TRBD1 might be the D (5 bases). CDR3 length: 14 amino acids. The germline gives CDR1 SGHRS, CDR2 YFSETQ. V was shortened by 2 bases and J by 1 base, with 9 bases between the two germline ends. The CDR3, as DNA: TGCGCCAGCAGCTTTGCGACAGCGAACACTGAAGCTTTCTTT. It specifies CASSFATANTEAFF.

DNA of the CDR3: TGTGCCACCCTGCCCCCCGGGAACACCGGGGAGCTGTTTTTT. This encodes CATLPPGNTGELFF. The V call is TRBV7-2, the J call TRBJ2-2; D gene uncertain. The CDR3 is 14 amino acids. Trimming took 10 bases from V and 1 from J, leaving 13 bases between them. Germline CDR1 is SGHTA and CDR2 is FQGNSA.

The V call is TRBV6-1, the J call TRBJ2-7; a weak D match, TRBD1 (6 bases). The V and J ends lost 2 bases and 5 bases respectively, with 16 bases between them. The CDR3 consists of 15 residues. Looked up from germline, CDR1 is MNHNS and CDR2 is SASEGT. CDR3 nucleotides: TGTGCCAGCAGTGAAATGGTAGGGGGACGTAACGAGCAGTACTTC. Residues: CASSEMVGGRNEQYF.

The chain recombines TRBV18 with TRBJ2-6; the D gene is possibly TRBD1 (6 bases). The length of the CDR3 is 16 residues. V lost 1 base, J lost 1 base, and 8 bases lay in between. CDR1 KGHSH and CDR2 LQKENI come from the germline V gene. The CDR3: CASSPRGTSGANVLTF. In DNA form, the CDR3 reads TGTGCCAGCTCACCACGGGGGACATCTGGGGCCAACGTCCTGACTTTC.

With respect to this clonotype: An end of the junction does not agree with germline; a read error may underlie this. The genes are TRBV7-7 and TRBJ2-5; 8 nucleotides agree with TRBD1. Germline lookup yields CDR1 SSHAT and CDR2 FNYEAQ (reference sequence). The CDR3 spans 14 residues. Here the CDR3 reads CASSLGQGMETQYF. The CDR3 nucleotides are TGTGCTAGCAGCTTAGGACAGGGTATGGAGACCCAGTACTTC.

This rearrangement joins TRBV2 to TRBJ2-7; TRBD1 matches 9 bases. CDR1 is SNHLY and CDR2 is FYNNEI in the germline V gene. The CDR3 has 15 residues. CDR3: CCEDRGLRAAYEQYF. The DNA of the CDR3 is TGTTGCGAGGACAGGGGTCTCCGTGCCGCCTACGAGCAGTACTTC. Drawing the rest from reference TRBV2 and TRBJ2-7, the complete variable domain is EPEVTQTPSHQVTQMGQEVILRCVPISNHLYFYWYRQILGQKVEFLVSFYNNEISEKSEIFDDQFSVERPDGSNFTLKIRSTKLEDSAMYFCCEDRGLRAAYEQYFGPGTRLTVT.

The rearrangement uses TRBV28 and TRBJ2-2; D is possibly TRBD1 (6 bases). The ends were cut back, 8 bases at V and 4 bases at J, with 17 bases in the middle. Germline lookup yields CDR1 MDHEN and CDR2 SYDVKM. This CDR3 is built from 15 residues. DNA of the CDR3: TGTGCCAGCCTGCATTGGGGGCTTGGCACCGGGGAGCTGTTTTTT. Residues: CASLHWGLGTGELFF.

This chain links TRBV2 with TRBJ2-7, with TRBD2 matching 13 bases. CDR1 is SNHLY and CDR2 is FYNNEI in the germline V gene. J was trimmed by 3 bases and V by 6 bases; bases with no gene match: 5. The CDR3 is 15 residues long. For the CDR3, the DNA is TGTGCCAGCAGCCGAGGGACTAGCGGGGTCTACGAGCAGTACTTC. Its translation is CASSRGTSGVYEQYF.

This clonotype has only one observation. The rearrangement uses TRBV4-2 and TRBJ1-4; 8 positions match TRBD1. Germline V gives CDR1 LGHNA, CDR2 YNFKEQ. This CDR3 contains 16 residues. J was trimmed by 3 bases and V by 6 bases; bases with no gene match: 9. The CDR3, as DNA: TGTGCCAGCAGTGCCCTCTGGGGACAGGCTAATGAAAAACTGTTTTTT. Protein sequence: CASSALWGQANEKLFF.